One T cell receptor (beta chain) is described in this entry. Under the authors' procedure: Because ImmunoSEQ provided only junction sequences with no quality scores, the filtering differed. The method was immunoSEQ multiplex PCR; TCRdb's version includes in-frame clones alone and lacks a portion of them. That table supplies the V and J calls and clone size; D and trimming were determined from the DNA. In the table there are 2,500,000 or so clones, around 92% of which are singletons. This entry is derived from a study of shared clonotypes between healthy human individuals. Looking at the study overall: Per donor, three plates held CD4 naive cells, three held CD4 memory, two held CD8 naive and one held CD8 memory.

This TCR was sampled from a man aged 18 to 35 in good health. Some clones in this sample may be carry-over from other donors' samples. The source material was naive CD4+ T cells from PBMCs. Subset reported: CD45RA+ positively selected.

The CDR3 region is CASSVNLAGGLSYEQYF. CDR3 nucleotides: TGTGCCAGCAGCGTGAACCTAGCGGGAGGACTCTCCTACGAGCAGTACTTC. The chain uses TRBV7-2 and TRBJ2-7, with 11 positions matching TRBD2. Germline lookup yields CDR1 SGHTA and CDR2 FQGNSA. The CDR3 has 17 amino acids. After removal of 5 bases from V and 0 bases from J, the junction contained 9 bases not matched to a gene.